This TCR beta chain appears in the sequencing data of a study of blood T cells in healthy people across ages. Regarding this clonotype: Its specificity is not known. A much larger clonotype is one base distant, so this may be a read error.

The second PCR ran about 6 to 12 cycles with a sample-barcoded 5' primer and J-beta primers. TCRdb itself ran the 5' RACE reads through MiXCR, one entry per CDR3 protein. The data contain 1.5 million to 2 million distinct CDR3 sequences, roughly 27% of them singletons. Study-wide points: Naive and antigen-experienced cells could not be conclusively compared, given unsorted PBMCs. In the absence of known donor CMV status, changes in expanded clonotypes were possibly confounded.

CDR3 length: 12 amino acids. Germline assignment: CDR1 SQVTM and CDR2 ANQGSEA. The ends were cut back, 4 bases at V and 4 bases at J, with 11 bases in the middle. The material sequenced was blood. The sequence was collected from a woman aged 25-40 years in good health. The chain has TRBV29-1 and TRBJ2-7, with a weak D call TRBD2 (6 bases). DNA of the CDR3: TGCAGCGTTGCGAACGGGGGTTACGAGCAGTACTTC. Translating it yields CSVANGGYEQYF.